This paragraph covers one T cell receptor beta chain sequence. Its target is not known. This sample is part of a study of cytomegalovirus exposure and HLA in healthy donors. General observations from the study: Reports state that TCR beta sequences accurately predicted most subjects' HLA-A and HLA-B alleles.

All donors participated as healthy donors of bone marrow. Both 60 Vbeta primers and 13 Jbeta primers went into the PCR. Per the original data handling: In a later analysis, around 11 million of around 75 million unique beta chains occurred in at least two donors. TCRdb keeps only in-frame clones here, not all; method: immunoSEQ multiplex PCR. Clone size and V and J calls were adopted from that table, with D and trimming inferred from the DNA. The sample has about 120,000 clones, over 60% seen once; the top ten hold about 3.3%. This receptor was obtained from a woman aged 25-40 years in good health and CMV-seropositive. The sample consisted of PBMCs.

The CDR3 DNA reads as TGTGCCAGCAGCCACCAGACTAGCGGGAACACAGATACGCAGTATTTT. It is translated as CASSHQTSGNTDTQYF. This sequence joins TRBV4-2 and TRBJ2-3, with 11 nucleotides matching TRBD2. Looked up from germline, CDR1 is LGHNA and CDR2 is YNFKEQ. The ends lost 3 bases at V and 2 bases at J; junction bases unmatched: 4. The CDR3 contains 16 residues.